The next 2 T cell receptor beta chains were all read from a single sample in a study of Ad26.COV2.S vaccination and SARS-CoV-2 variants. Method: immunoSEQ multiplex PCR; TCRdb's copy keeps in-frame clones and lacks some. The table records about 400,000 clones, approximately 86% of them present only once. Described treatment: 15 to 20 received Ad26.COV2.S at low or high dose, single or two shots; roughly 5 received placebo; per-sample allocation not given. Sampling happened 63 days after the first vaccine or placebo injection. The specimen comprised peripheral blood, sampled in a trial of Ad26.COV2.S vaccine versus placebo. Receptors were obtained from a person aged 18-65 years who received the Ad26.COV2.S COVID-19 vaccine or a placebo.

This clone appeared once. This rearrangement joins TRBV9 to TRBJ1-2, with unresolved D. CDR1 and CDR2 (germline): SGDLS, YYNGEE. The CDR3 runs 15 residues. The V and J ends lost 0 bases and 1 base respectively, with 10 bases between them. The CDR3 here is CASSVDYYSNYGYTF. CDR3 DNA sequence: TGTGCCAGCAGCGTAGACTACTACAGTAACTATGGCTACACCTTC.

There are a few counts of this clone. Other DNA sequences in this sample translate to the same CDR3. This chain links TRBV3-1 (or the pseudogene TRBV3-2) with TRBJ1-1; D is ambiguous. CDR3 length: 13 amino acids. V was shortened by 0 bases and J by 0 bases, with 2 bases between the two germline ends. Germline CDR1 LGHDT, CDR2 YNNKEL (reference sequence). CDR3 coding DNA: TGTGCCAGCAGCCAAGAATTGAACACTGAAGCTTTCTTT. This translates into CASSQELNTEAFF.